Sequencing of this T cell receptor beta chain was carried out in a study of cytomegalovirus exposure and HLA in healthy donors (dated by TCRdb to about 2017). Study-level background: According to an earlier analysis of several hundred of the donors, roughly 180 million T cells yielded 120 million or so unique TCR beta sequences and approximately 300 Gb of sequence data. HLA typing covered class I and class II loci at four-digit resolution. A later analysis re-examined previously published TCR beta repertoires from roughly 720 donors and added high-resolution HLA genotyping to investigate patterns of TCR occurrence. A later genetic analysis used genome-wide SNP genotypes for about 65% of the roughly 670 donors, treating that subset as a discovery cohort. Across about 370 genotyped donors of the cohort, an average of roughly 200,000 unique TCR beta nucleotide sequences per donor were sequenced, and roughly 17% of those sequences were non-productive. Roughly 5 DR-DQ haplotypes were treated as single units for association and clustering because of strong linkage in the cohort. Along with the approximately 700-subject first cohort, a separate validation cohort of over a hundred different subjects was used. The study was designed to test whether signatures of past pathogen exposure could be identified by cataloging public T cell receptors. About 330 gigabases of sequencing data and tens of millions of unique TCR sequences made up an early release that covered under 750 HLA-typed donors. Every repertoire in the discovery cohort had been generated on one and the same sequencing platform. Typing coverage differed by locus: A, B, C, DRB1 and DQB1 were typed in roughly 620-630 donors, DQA1 in roughly 510, DPA1 in approximately 600, and DPB1 in around 440. In the later analysis, no new phenotypic data were used to find candidate immune exposures; instead, reliance was placed on TCR beta sequences and their occurrence across donors. The study used immunosequencing to profile the T cell repertoires of 600 to 850 subjects and linked those repertoires to cytomegalovirus serostatus. The study combined high-throughput TCR immunosequencing, statistical association of individual TCRs with disease status, and machine learning to predict cytomegalovirus infection status. Among the approximately 420 genotyped donors, approximately 76% belonged to the genetic ancestry cluster associated with self-reported Caucasian donors. Donor age, sex, ethnicity and CMV serostatus were compiled together with the repertoire data. An earlier analysis of more than 450 of the donors used high-throughput TCR beta sequencing to judge whether each TCR beta V gene segment behaved as functional or pseudogenic. Beyond this particular receptor, the publication reports: A later analysis reported that several top co-occurrence clusters appeared linked to parvovirus B19, influenza, CMV and Epstein-Barr virus. Most TCR sequences were seen in very few donors, while some public TCRs were found in many individuals. CMV serostatus was the only immune exposure information available for the cohort. A further reported finding was that TCR beta sequences accurately predicted the HLA-A and HLA-B alleles for most subjects in the first cohort. When HLA alleles, especially DR and DQ, strongly co-occurred, attributing TCR associations to individual alleles was difficult. The authors suggested that the approach could potentially be extended to other disease states and immunological phenotypes. Linkage disequilibrium might explain the correlated functional status among segregating V segments, but an unknown experimental factor could not be excluded. A later analysis found that HLA-associated TCR beta chains were more clonally expanded and had lower generation probabilities than equally common non-associated chains. Compared with the roughly 710-donor mean, donors in an Asian-associated ancestry cluster had fewer N-insertions in productive TCRs, according to a later genetic analysis. In an earlier analysis of more than 500 of the donors, most TCR beta V segments appeared in productive rearrangements about 90% or about 30% of the time, broadly matching IMGT annotations. In a later analysis, most CMV-associated TCR beta chains were found to appear HLA-restricted, with HLA associations seemingly driven largely by CMV exposure. In both the original and validation cohorts, the classifier was reported to diagnose cytomegalovirus status with high specificity and sensitivity. Three of the identified cytomegalovirus-associated TCR beta chains were confirmed in vitro to be specific for cytomegalovirus antigens. A later genetic analysis associated a missense DCLRE1C variant with V-gene and J-gene trimming of TCR beta chains, and an independent cohort replicated the association. The earlier analysis of 587 of the donors excluded 15 to 20 rarely observed V segments, including chromosome 9 orphons, because counts were too low. This cohort had only TCR beta chains sequenced, and the lack of alpha or paired-chain data limited which features could be detected. Some IMGT-functional V segments, including TRBV6-2 and TRBV6-3, could not be distinguished by the 87-base-pair reads and were therefore excluded. HLA typing was unavailable for some donors at each locus, so association tests used only the typed subset. The sequencing pipeline was judged likely to have produced a cluster of highly shared sequence variants as a technical artifact. At a false discovery rate of 0.05, a later analysis linked around 17,000 TCR beta sequences to specific HLA alleles. According to a later analysis, TCR association rates differed among HLA loci, with DRB1 alleles showing the most associated TCRs and HLA-C alleles showing the fewest. The study listed around 160 TCR beta chains as associated with cytomegalovirus. The presence/absence analyses assumed that sequencing depth was roughly uniform across donors, and that assumption may not be true.

In total, fewer than 750 healthy bone marrow donors made up the cohort. All cohort members were sampled while nominally healthy, although unrecorded immune exposures were likely present. The donor was CMV seropositive and belonged to the group of 250 to 300 seropositive cohort members. Each donor provided a peripheral blood sample, and peripheral blood mononuclear cells were used for TCR beta sequencing. Genomic DNA extraction from the blood cell samples was performed with the Qiagen DNeasy Blood Extraction Kit. Libraries were made using the immunoSEQ multiplex PCR assay. For the multiplex PCR, a mixture combining 60 forward primers for TCR Vbeta segments and 13 reverse primers for TCR Jbeta segments was used. Amplification of the CDR3 region of rearranged TCR beta genes was performed with a multiplex PCR assay on genomic DNA. On the Illumina HiSeq System, the amplified TCR beta libraries were sequenced as 87-base-pair reads. Concerning the study's data processing: A later analysis counted about 80 million unique TCR beta chains across the 550 to 800 repertoires, and about 10 million of these chains were shared by at least two donors. Raw reads were error-corrected and collapsed into unique sequences by a nearest-neighbor algorithm in which closely related sequences were merged to remove PCR and sequencing errors. Alignment of CDR3 sequences to IMGT reference sequences was used to assign V, D and J gene segments. For a sequence to be retained, at least a six-nucleotide match to both a V gene segment and a J gene segment was required. A rearrangement counted as productive if the CDR3 had no stop codons and remained in frame with V and J, and every other rearrangement counted as non-productive. CDR3 was defined by IMGT convention, running from the second conserved V-encoded cysteine to the conserved J-encoded phenylalanine. In an earlier analysis of approximately 590 of the donors, sequences lacking an unambiguous match to a single V gene segment were excluded. An earlier analysis of several hundred of the donors called V segments functional above 56.7% productive rearrangements and segregating when the between-donor standard deviation exceeded 5%. A statistical classification framework was built for diagnosing cytomegalovirus status from the catalog of TCR beta chain sequences. V and J gene assignment, in a later analysis, came from comparing TCR nucleotide sequences with IMGT/GENE-DB human TR gene sequences. The TCRdist pipeline was used in a later analysis to assign CDR3 sequences and most-parsimonious VDJ recombination scenarios. A later analysis defined each TCR beta chain by its CDR3 amino acid sequence plus V-gene family, and excluded reads lacking a unique V-gene family. To address suspected cross-contamination and a sequencing artifact, a later analysis removed several hundred highly shared, low-generation-probability nucleotide sequences. A later analysis calculated a clonal expansion index for each public chain from normalized within-repertoire ranks of inferred template counts. In a later analysis, generation probabilities were computed with a VDJ recombination model fitted to out-of-frame rearrangements, and the resulting probabilities were checked against IGoR. In a later analysis, hypergeometric tests were used to score TCR-TCR, TCR-HLA and TCR-CMV co-occurrence, with a repertoire-size bias correction applied to TCR pairs. To estimate false discovery rates, a later analysis permuted the HLA or CMV assignments 20 times. In a later analysis, co-occurring TCRs were grouped with DBSCAN, and TCRdist sequence similarity was added when clustering was performed within HLA-allele-positive subsets. Co-occurrence clustering excluded repertoires with fewer than 30,000 or more than 120,000 public chains, plus five with anomalous nucleotide sharing. TCRdb took over this immuneACCESS table, retaining in-frame rearrangements with V and J assigned. Such tables are incomplete; in checked studies, under half of the missing clones stem from an unresolved V gene, and the remainder is unexplained. That table gives V, J and clone size, and the DNA gave D and trimming. In this sample the table shows around 160,000 clones, more than 60% of which occur a single time. The ten most abundant clones make up about 13% of the sample.

About this clone itself: There is no known antigen for this receptor. Qualities for individual bases were not recorded, and no much larger clone is one base off.

The CDR3 holds 14 amino acids from the cysteine to the phenylalanine. Solely the CDR3 DNA is kept, with 42 bases framed from the first base. CDR1 MDHEN and CDR2 SYDVKM are derived from the germline V gene. For this chain, trimming is 7 bases at the V end and 4 bases at the J end, and the number of junction bases without a gene match is 6. The specimen sequenced was PBMCs. This sequence originates from a middle-aged man in good health and CMV-seropositive. The rearrangement joined TRBV28 to TRBJ2-7; TRBD2 lines up with 11 middle nucleotides. The CDR3 region has the sequence CASTLTSGTYEQYF. The sequenced DNA is TGTGCCAGCACCCTGACTAGCGGGACGTACGAGCAGTACTTC.